A single sample is the source of the 14 T cell receptor beta chains below, sequenced in a study of T cell changes during pregnancy in multiple sclerosis. Repertoires were generated with immunoSEQ multiplex PCR, while TCRdb's copy carries only in-frame clones and drops some. The profile covers about 100,000 clones, with around 90% appearing a single time and about 1.3% taken by the ten largest. The specimen was peripheral blood, collected in the second trimester of pregnancy. The receptor source for this set is a female donor with multiple sclerosis, enrolled in a pregnancy study.

The rearrangement links TRBV4-2 to TRBJ2-1; TRBD2 might be the D (5 bases). V shed 1 base and J shed 4 bases, with 14 bases lying between them. This CDR3 has 16 residues. Germline CDR1 LGHNA, CDR2 YNFKEQ. As DNA, the CDR3 is TGTGCCAGCAGCCAAGGGCCCCTAGCTCGGTACAATGAGCAGTTCTTC. This translates into CASSQGPLARYNEQFF.

This chain joins TRBV9 and TRBJ2-2; D ambiguous. V was cut by 0 bases and J by 4 bases, with 7 bases left in between. The CDR3 spans 14 residues. The germline V gene has CDR1 SGDLS and CDR2 YYNGEE. CDR3 nucleotide sequence: TGTGCCAGCAGCGTAGCTCTGAGCACCGGGGAGCTGTTTTTT. It yields the protein CASSVALSTGELFF.

The chain uses TRBV7-9 and TRBJ1-1; D may be TRBD1 (5 bases). The CDR3 covers 14 residues. Trimming removed 4 bases at V and 7 bases at J, with 16 bases between. Per germline, CDR1 SEHNR and CDR2 FQNEAQ (reference sequence). CDR3 DNA sequence: TGTGCCAGCAGCTCCAGCCGGGGGACGTTTGAAGCTTTCTTT. It specifies CASSSSRGTFEAFF. The full variable domain, completed using reference TRBV7-9 and TRBJ1-1, is DTGVSQNPRHKITKRGQNVTFRCDPISEHNRLYWYRQTLGQGPEFLTYFQNEAQLEKSRLLSDRFSAERPKGSFSTLEIQRTEQGDSAMYLCASSSSRGTFEAFFGQGTRLTVV.

This clone was observed a handful of times. This chain uses TRBV19 with TRBJ1-1; no clear D gene. V lost 6 bases to trimming and J lost 6 bases, with 20 bases between them. The CDR3 has 15 residues. The V gene's germline CDR1 is LNHDA and CDR2 SQIVND (reference sequence). The CDR3 is CASSPRWRVQSEAFF. The CDR3 DNA is TGTGCCAGTAGCCCGCGATGGAGGGTACAATCTGAAGCTTTCTTT.

This clone came up a few times. V usage is TRBV18 and J usage is TRBJ1-3; D remains unclear. Germline-derived CDR1 and CDR2 are KGHSH and LQKENI. The germline V and J ends were trimmed by 5 bases and 0 bases, with 8 bases remaining between them. The CDR3 is made up of 14 amino acids. CDR3 in amino acids: CASSGRGSGNTIYF. As DNA, the CDR3 is TGTGCCAGCTCAGGACGGGGCTCTGGAAACACCATATATTTT.

V gene TRBV4-1 combines with J gene TRBJ1-1; no reliable D call. Germline assignment: CDR1 MGHRA and CDR2 YSYEKL. With 2 bases removed from V and 8 bases from J, the gap between germline ends came to 18 bases. The CDR3 loop spans 15 amino acids. Here the CDR3 reads CASSQSRYGSLEAFF. The CDR3 nucleotides are TGCGCCAGCAGCCAATCGCGGTACGGAAGCCTCGAAGCTTTCTTT.

Only a few counts were recorded for this clone. V gene TRBV28 combines with J gene TRBJ2-2; 14 bases match TRBD2. The CDR3 has 17 residues. Germline-derived CDR1 and CDR2 are MDHEN and SYDVKM. Losses at the gene ends were 1 base for V and 8 bases for J; bases not matched to a gene: 6. This CDR3 is CASSLYLGTSGRGELFF. The CDR3 nucleotides are TGTGCCAGCAGTTTATACCTGGGGACTAGCGGGAGAGGGGAGCTGTTTTTT.

The J gene is TRBJ2-6, the V gene TRBV5-6, with D maybe TRBD1 (5 bases). CDR3 length: 15 residues. V gave up 7 bases and J gave up 2 bases, with 13 bases separating them. Per the germline V gene, CDR1 is SGHDT and CDR2 is YYEEEE. DNA for the CDR3: TGTGCCAGCTCTGGGGCAGGGACTGGGGCCAACGTCCTGACTTTC. Its protein product is CASSGAGTGANVLTF.

The chain employs TRBV6-5 and TRBJ1-2; TRBD1 is a possible D gene (5 bases). The CDR3 runs 13 residues. Germline values: CDR1 MNHEY, CDR2 SVGAGI. Trimming left V 8 bases short and J 3 bases short, with 13 bases between. CDR3 loop: CASQRSQDYGYTF. The CDR3 DNA sequence: TGTGCCAGCCAAAGATCACAGGACTATGGCTACACCTTC.

This chain uses TRBV9 with TRBJ1-3; unclear D gene. The ends were cut back, 1 base at V and 0 bases at J, with 11 bases in the middle. Germline V gene sequence: CDR1 SGDLS, CDR2 YYNGEE. The CDR3 contains 16 residues. The CDR3 DNA reads TGTGCCAGCAGCGTATCGGGTAGTAACTCTGGAAACACCATATATTTT. Translating it yields CASSVSGSNSGNTIYF.

The chain recombines TRBV5-1 with TRBJ2-2, with no clear D. Germline V lookup: CDR1 SGHRS, CDR2 YFSETQ. Trimming stripped 0 bases from V and 3 bases from J, with 15 bases between. CDR3 length equals 17 residues. In DNA, the CDR3 is TGCGCCAGCAGCTTGGTTCAACGCGTAACCCACACCGGGGAGCTGTTTTTT. Translating gives CASSLVQRVTHTGELFF. Full variable domain (rest looked up from reference TRBV5-1 and TRBJ2-2): KAGVTQTPRYLIKTRGQQVTLSCSPISGHRSVSWYQQTPGQGLQFLFEYFSETQRNKGNFPGRFSGRQFSNSRSEMNVSTLELGDSALYLCASSLVQRVTHTGELFFGEGSRLTVL.

V is TRBV6-4 and J is TRBJ2-3; TRBD2 matches at 8 bases. V dropped 0 bases and J dropped 0; count of bases not matched to a gene: 2. The CDR3 runs to 16 residues. Germline V gene data show CDR1 as MRHNA and CDR2 as SNTAGT. The CDR3 coding sequence is TGTGCCAGCAGTGACTCTGCGGGGGGCAGCACAGATACGCAGTATTTT. The encoded protein is CASSDSAGGSTDTQYF.

The rearrangement uses TRBV6-1 and TRBJ1-1; 8 nucleotides align to TRBD1. Germline loops: CDR1 MNHNS, CDR2 SASEGT. V lost 6 bases, J lost 4 bases, and 10 bases stayed unmatched. The CDR3 runs to 15 residues. The CDR3 sequence: CASSYQQGDGTEAFF. Written as DNA, the CDR3 is TGTGCCAGCAGCTACCAACAGGGGGACGGCACTGAAGCTTTCTTT.

The genes are TRBV28 and TRBJ1-5, with D possibly being TRBD1 (6 bases). Trimming removed 5 bases at V and 3 bases at J, with 14 bases between. From germline, CDR1 is MDHEN and CDR2 SYDVKM. The CDR3 runs to 15 residues. The CDR3 nucleotides read TGTGCCAGCAGTCACCCAGACAGGACCAATCAGCCCCAGCATTTT. It specifies CASSHPDRTNQPQHF.